The 21 T cell receptor beta chains given below trace back to one sample, sequenced in a study of blood T cell repertoires in COVID-19. TCRdb keeps only in-frame clones here, not all; method: immunoSEQ multiplex PCR. The sample holds fewer than 200,000 clones, just over 85% seen once. Sequencing used PBMCs or T cells enriched from blood (not recorded which). The receptor source for this set is a woman younger than 35 who had recovered from COVID-19.

This chain links TRBV4-3 with TRBJ1-4; the match to TRBD1 covers 12 bases. The CDR3 loop spans 15 amino acids. Per the germline V gene, CDR1 is LGHNA and CDR2 is YSLEER. The trim removed 3 bases at V and 5 bases at J, leaving 1 base unmatched. CDR3 loop: CASSQGQGANEKLFF. The CDR3 nucleotides read TGCGCCAGCAGCCAGGGACAGGGGGCCAATGAAAAACTGTTTTTT.

The chain carries TRBV6-6 and TRBJ1-5; no clear D gene. Germline CDR1 is MNHNY and CDR2 is SVGAGI (reference sequence). Trimming took off 6 bases at V and 1 base at J, with 10 bases between the two ends. The CDR3 has 14 amino acids. The CDR3 spells CASRPLGSNQPQHF. The CDR3 nucleotides read TGTGCCAGCAGGCCCCTGGGCAGCAATCAGCCCCAGCATTTT.

This sequence joins TRBV20-1 and TRBJ2-1, with 8 bases that match TRBD2. V shed 3 bases and J 2 bases; nucleotides not matched to a gene: 9. The CDR3 contains 16 residues. Germline V gives CDR1 DFQATT, CDR2 SNEGSKA (reference sequence). The CDR3 DNA reads as TGCAGTGCTAGTCTAGTAGCGGGGCCTACCTACAATGAGCAGTTCTTC. This sequence encodes CSASLVAGPTYNEQFF.

The CDR3 DNA is TGTGCCAGCAGCTTGGGACTAGCGGGCGAGGGGGATACGCAGTATTTT. Protein sequence: CASSLGLAGEGDTQYF. The gene calls are TRBV5-4 and TRBJ2-3, with 10 bases that match TRBD2. CDR1 SGHNT and CDR2 YYREEE come from the germline V gene (reference sequence). CDR3 length equals 16 residues. The ends lost 0 bases at V and 6 bases at J; junction bases unmatched: 7.

The V and J genes are TRBV18 and TRBJ1-3; tentative D call: TRBD1 (5 bases). The germline V and J ends were trimmed by 3 bases and 0 bases, with 15 bases remaining between them. Germline-derived CDR1 and CDR2 are KGHSH and LQKENI. CDR3 length: 17 residues. The CDR3 DNA sequence: TGTGCCAGCTCACCCTCTTTAAACCAGGGCTCTGGAAACACCATATATTTT. As protein: CASSPSLNQGSGNTIYF.

This clone was observed once. The CDR3, as DNA: TGTGCCAGCAGCATGGCAGGGGACCGGGAGACCCAGTACTTC. This codes for CASSMAGDRETQYF. This chain joins TRBV28 and TRBJ2-5, with D perhaps matching TRBD1 (6 bases). The length of the CDR3 is 14 residues. CDR1 and CDR2 from the germline V gene are MDHEN and SYDVKM. Trimming left V 6 bases short and J 5 bases short, with 16 bases between. Full variable domain (rest looked up from reference TRBV28 and TRBJ2-5): DVKVTQSSRYLVKRTGEKVFLECVQDMDHENMFWYRQDPGLGLRLIYFSYDVKMKEKGDIPEGYSVSREKKERFSLILESASTNQTSMYLCASSMAGDRETQYFGPGTRLLVL.

The CDR3 DNA reads as TGTGCCAGTTCTAGCGGAAGCTCCTACAATGAGCAGTTCTTC. Translation: CASSSGSSYNEQFF. V and J are TRBV19 and TRBJ2-1; 7 nucleotides line up with TRBD2. The V segment lost 8 bases and the J segment 0 bases; nucleotides outside the gene matches: 4. The CDR3 covers 14 residues. Looked up from germline, CDR1 is LNHDA and CDR2 is SQIVND (reference sequence).

The chain links TRBV6-2 or TRBV6-3 to TRBJ2-2, with D tentatively TRBD2 (6 bases). The germline V and J ends were trimmed by 4 bases and 2 bases, with 11 bases remaining between them. Germline CDR1 reads MNHEY; CDR2 reads SVGEGT. The CDR3 is made up of 15 amino acids. The CDR3 here is CASSWVAVNTGELFF. In DNA, the CDR3 is TGTGCCAGCAGTTGGGTAGCGGTTAACACCGGGGAGCTGTTTTTT.

The chain is built from TRBV5-4 and TRBJ2-1, with D possibly being TRBD2 (5 bases). This CDR3 has 13 residues. V was trimmed by 4 bases and J by 6 bases, leaving 11 bases between them. Germline V gene lookup returns CDR1 SGHNT and CDR2 YYREEE (reference sequence). DNA for the CDR3: TGTGCCAGCAGCCCGTACCTAGCCAATGAGCAGTTCTTC. Encoded protein: CASSPYLANEQFF.

V gene TRBV28 combines with J gene TRBJ1-2; D not certain. The CDR3 covers 13 residues. Germline-derived CDR1 and CDR2 are MDHEN and SYDVKM. Between the trimmed V and J ends, which lost 2 bases and 2 bases, there was a span of 6 bases. As DNA, the CDR3 is TGTGCCAGCAGTTTAGCCGGGAACTATGGCTACACCTTC. Amino acid sequence: CASSLAGNYGYTF.

This rearrangement joins TRBV5-1 to TRBJ2-2, with TRBD1 as a possible D gene (6 bases). CDR3 length: 17 residues. V was shortened by 0 bases and J by 1 base, with 13 bases between the two germline ends. CDR1 SGHRS and CDR2 YFSETQ come from the germline V gene. CDR3 DNA: TGCGCCAGCAGCTTGGCCGCTCAGGGGTGGAACACCGGGGAGCTGTTTTTT. This gives the protein CASSLAAQGWNTGELFF.

The rearrangement links TRBV4-1 to TRBJ2-1, with D uncertain. Germline V gives CDR1 MGHRA, CDR2 YSYEKL. The V end was cut by 2 bases, the J end by 0 bases, with 14 bases between. The CDR3 has 17 amino acids. The CDR3 spells CASSQKRDISSYNEQFF. The DNA of the CDR3 is TGCGCCAGCAGCCAAAAAAGAGACATTAGCTCCTACAATGAGCAGTTCTTC.

The V call is TRBV24-1, the J call TRBJ1-1, with TRBD1 matching over 7 bases. This CDR3 is 12 amino acids long. The germline V gene encodes CDR1 KGHDR and CDR2 SFDVKD. With V trimmed by 7 bases and J by 7 bases, 5 bases remained unmatched. The CDR3 loop is CATRGQLGEAFF. CDR3 coding DNA: TGTGCCACCAGGGGACAGCTCGGTGAAGCTTTCTTT.

This sequence joins TRBV24-1 and TRBJ2-1; 11 bases match TRBD2. CDR3 length: 16 amino acids. Germline V lookup: CDR1 KGHDR, CDR2 SFDVKD. V lost 4 bases and J lost 4; bases outside the gene matches: 5. The CDR3 is CATSDLGTSGYNEQFF. As DNA, the CDR3 is TGTGCCACCAGTGACCTCGGGACTAGCGGATACAATGAGCAGTTCTTC.

V is TRBV5-6 and J is TRBJ2-1; 10 positions match TRBD1. Germline V gene lookup returns CDR1 SGHDT and CDR2 YYEEEE. The V and J ends lost 4 bases and 4 bases, in that order; junction bases with no gene match: 5. This CDR3 is built from 15 residues. The CDR3 region is CASSEDRGLYNEQFF. As DNA, the CDR3 is TGTGCCAGCAGCGAGGACAGGGGGTTATACAATGAGCAGTTCTTC.

The chain has TRBV10-1 and TRBJ2-2; the match to TRBD2 covers 7 bases. J was trimmed by 0 bases and V by 7 bases; bases with no gene match: 2. Germline-derived CDR1 and CDR2 are WNHNN and SYGVQD (reference sequence). This CDR3 has 14 residues. The chain's CDR3 is CASTGGANTGELFF. Written as DNA, the CDR3 is TGCGCCAGCACGGGGGGAGCGAACACCGGGGAGCTGTTTTTT.

This clone appeared a single time. The chain joins TRBV29-1 to TRBJ1-1, with D tentatively TRBD1 (6 bases). CDR3 length equals 14 residues. CDR1 SQVTM and CDR2 ANQGSEA come from the germline V gene. Deletions cut 4 bases from V and 7 bases from J, with 19 bases between. The CDR3, as DNA: TGCAGCGTTGTGGGGGCGACGAGGGTACTTGAAGCTTTCTTT. Amino acids: CSVVGATRVLEAFF.

CDR3 sequence: CASSPTPQGTYEQYF. In DNA form, the CDR3 reads TGTGCCAGCAGCCCCACCCCACAGGGAACCTACGAGCAGTACTTC. The V gene is TRBV13, the J gene TRBJ2-7; weak D call: TRBD1 (6 bases). The germline V and J ends were trimmed by 5 bases and 2 bases, with 16 bases remaining between them. CDR3 length: 15 residues. The germline CDR1 and CDR2 sequences are PRHDT and FYEKMQ (reference sequence).

This clone has just one count. The chain recombines TRBV9 with TRBJ2-1; no definite D call. The CDR3 is 14 amino acids. V lost 3 bases, J lost 8 bases, and 15 bases lay in between. Germline CDR1 and CDR2: SGDLS and YYNGEE. For the CDR3, the DNA is TGTGCCAGCAGCGCTACGACTGGCATCGATGAGCAGTTCTTC. It is translated as CASSATTGIDEQFF.

This chain uses TRBV3-1 (or the pseudogene TRBV3-2) with TRBJ2-7; D is uncertain. Trimming shortened V by 5 bases and J by 2 bases, and 4 bases separated the two germline ends. CDR1 and CDR2 (germline): LGHDT, YNNKEL (reference sequence). The CDR3 is made up of 11 amino acids. CDR3 sequence reads: CASSGPYEQYF. In DNA, the CDR3 is TGTGCCAGCAGCGGCCCCTACGAGCAGTACTTC.

The chain has TRBV11-3 and TRBJ2-1; 7 nucleotides align to TRBD2. CDR1 and CDR2 from the germline V gene are SGHNT and YENEEA. The CDR3 covers 15 residues. V was pared by 1 base and J by 4 bases, with 4 bases of the junction left unmatched. The CDR3 sequence is CASSLGAGEYNEQFF. The CDR3, as DNA: TGTGCCAGCAGCTTAGGGGCGGGGGAATACAATGAGCAGTTCTTC. Full variable domain (missing parts from reference TRBV11-3 and TRBJ2-1): EAGVVQSPRYKIIEKKQPVAFWCNPISGHNTLYWYLQNLGQGPELLIRYENEEAVDDSQLPKDRFSAERLKGVDSTLKIQPAELGDSAVYLCASSLGAGEYNEQFFGPGTRLTVL.